This TCR beta chain appears in the sequencing data of a study of CD8 T cells in ankylosing spondylitis. Study outcomes and limitations: Disease-associated clones were reportedly significantly overrepresented in matched ankylosing spondylitis synovial fluid.

The germline V gene has CDR1 ENHRY and CDR2 SYGVKD. V lost 2 bases and J lost 4; bases outside the gene matches: 2. This CDR3 region has 14 residues. TCRdb re-analysed the 5' RACE reads in MiXCR, keeping a single row per CDR3 protein. The sample shows 200,000 to 250,000 distinct CDR3 sequences, about 10% of them seen only once. This clonotype was picked up many times. The target antigen is unknown. The sequenced sample consisted of blood, either unsorted or a sorted T cell fraction (not recorded which). This rearrangement joins TRBV10-3 to TRBJ2-7; 10 bases are a match to TRBD2. This TCR derives from a male donor with ankylosing spondylitis or in good health (not recorded which). The CDR3 DNA follows: TGTGCCATCAGTGAGGGGACTAGCGAGTACGAGCAGTACTTC. It codes for CAISEGTSEYEQYF.